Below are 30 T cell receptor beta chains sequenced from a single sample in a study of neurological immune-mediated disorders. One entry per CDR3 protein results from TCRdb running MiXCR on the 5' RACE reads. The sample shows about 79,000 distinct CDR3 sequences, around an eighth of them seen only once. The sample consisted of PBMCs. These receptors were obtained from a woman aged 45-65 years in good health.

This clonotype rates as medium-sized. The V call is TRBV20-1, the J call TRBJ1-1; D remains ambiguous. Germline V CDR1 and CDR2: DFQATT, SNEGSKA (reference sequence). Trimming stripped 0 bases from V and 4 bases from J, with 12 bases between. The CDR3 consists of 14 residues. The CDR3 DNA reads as TGCAGTGCTAGAGAGGCCCCCTGGGGCACTGAAGCTTTCTTT. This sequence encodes CSAREAPWGTEAFF.

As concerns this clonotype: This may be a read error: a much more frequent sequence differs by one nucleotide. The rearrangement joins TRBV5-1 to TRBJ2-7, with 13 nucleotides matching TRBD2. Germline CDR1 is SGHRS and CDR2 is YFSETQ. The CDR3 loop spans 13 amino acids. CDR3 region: CVSSEGLAGPQYF. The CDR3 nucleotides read TGCGTCAGCAGCGAGGGACTAGCGGGGCCGCAGTACTTC.

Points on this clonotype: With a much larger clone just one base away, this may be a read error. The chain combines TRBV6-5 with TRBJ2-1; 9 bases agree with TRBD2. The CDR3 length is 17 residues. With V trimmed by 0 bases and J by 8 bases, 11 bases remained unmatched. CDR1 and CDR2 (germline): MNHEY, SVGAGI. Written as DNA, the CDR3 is TGTGCCAGCAGTTACTCGCCAATAGCGGGGGTGTACGATGAGCAGTTCTTC. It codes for CASSYSPIAGVYDEQFF.

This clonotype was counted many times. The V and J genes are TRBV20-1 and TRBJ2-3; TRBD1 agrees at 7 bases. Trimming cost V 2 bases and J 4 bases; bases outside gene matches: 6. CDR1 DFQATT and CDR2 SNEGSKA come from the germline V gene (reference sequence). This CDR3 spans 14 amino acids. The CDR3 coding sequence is TGCAGTGCTAGAAAGGGGGCTGGGGCAGATACGCAGTATTTT. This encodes CSARKGAGADTQYF.

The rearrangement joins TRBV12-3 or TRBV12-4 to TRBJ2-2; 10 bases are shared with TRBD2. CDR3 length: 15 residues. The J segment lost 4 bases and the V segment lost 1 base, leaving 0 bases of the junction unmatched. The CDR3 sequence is CASSLVAGGTGELFF. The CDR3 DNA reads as TGTGCCAGCAGTTTAGTAGCGGGAGGCACCGGGGAGCTGTTTTTT.

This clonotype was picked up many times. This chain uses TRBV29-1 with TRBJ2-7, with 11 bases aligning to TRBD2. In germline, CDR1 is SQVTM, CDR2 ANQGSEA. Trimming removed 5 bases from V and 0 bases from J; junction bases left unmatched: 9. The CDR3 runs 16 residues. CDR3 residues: CSVFLAGGHSSYEQYF. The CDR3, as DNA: TGCAGCGTTTTCCTAGCGGGAGGCCACTCCTCCTACGAGCAGTACTTC.

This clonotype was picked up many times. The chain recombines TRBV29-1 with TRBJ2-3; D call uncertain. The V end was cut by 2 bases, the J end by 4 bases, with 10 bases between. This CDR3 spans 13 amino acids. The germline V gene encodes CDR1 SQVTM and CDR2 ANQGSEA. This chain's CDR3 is CSVEPLGPDTQYF. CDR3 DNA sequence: TGCAGCGTTGAACCATTGGGTCCAGATACGCAGTATTTT.

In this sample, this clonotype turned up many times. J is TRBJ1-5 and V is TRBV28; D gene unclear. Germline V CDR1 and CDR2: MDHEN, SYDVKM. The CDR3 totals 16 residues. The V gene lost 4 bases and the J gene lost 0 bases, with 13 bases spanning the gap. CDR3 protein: CASSSESGYSNQPQHF. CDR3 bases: TGTGCCAGCAGTTCGGAGTCGGGGTATAGCAATCAGCCCCAGCATTTT.

The CDR3 DNA is TGTGCCAGCAGTTTAGTTAGCGGGAGGGCCAGTCGGACCGGGGAGCTGTTTTTT. Translation: CASSLVSGRASRTGELFF. The rearrangement uses TRBV12-3 or TRBV12-4 and TRBJ2-2, with TRBD2 matching over 11 bases. This CDR3 spans 18 amino acids. V trimming: 1 base; J trimming: 5 bases; junction bases outside the gene matches: 9.

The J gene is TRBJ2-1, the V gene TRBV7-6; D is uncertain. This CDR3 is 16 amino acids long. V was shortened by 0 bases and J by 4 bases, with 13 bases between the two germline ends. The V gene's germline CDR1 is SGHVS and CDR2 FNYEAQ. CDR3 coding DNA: TGTGCCAGCAGCTTAGCGGGCAACCCTCGTTACAATGAGCAGTTCTTC. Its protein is CASSLAGNPRYNEQFF. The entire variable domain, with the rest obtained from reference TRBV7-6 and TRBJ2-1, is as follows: GAGVSQSPRYKVTKRGQDVALRCDPISGHVSLYWYRQALGQGPEFLTYFNYEAQQDKSGLPNDRFSAERPEGSISTLTIQRTEQRDSAMYRCASSLAGNPRYNEQFFGPGTRLTVL.

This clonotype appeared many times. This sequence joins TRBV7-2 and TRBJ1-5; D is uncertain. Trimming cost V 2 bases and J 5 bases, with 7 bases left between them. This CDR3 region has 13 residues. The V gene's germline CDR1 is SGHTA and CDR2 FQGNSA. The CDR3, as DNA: TGTGCCAGCAGCTTACTGCGGGATCAGCCCCAGCATTTT. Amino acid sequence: CASSLLRDQPQHF. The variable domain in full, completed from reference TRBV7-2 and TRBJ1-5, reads GAGVSQSPSNKVTEKGKDVELRCDPISGHTALYWYRQSLGQGLEFLIYFQGNSAPDKSGLPSDRFSAERTGGSVSTLTIQRTQQEDSAVYLCASSLLRDQPQHFGDGTRLSIL.

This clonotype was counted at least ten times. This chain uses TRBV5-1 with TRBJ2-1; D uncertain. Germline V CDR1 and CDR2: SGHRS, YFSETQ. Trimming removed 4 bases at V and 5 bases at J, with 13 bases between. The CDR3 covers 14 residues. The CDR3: CASSHGPPDNEQFF. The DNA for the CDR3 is TGCGCCAGCAGCCACGGACCCCCGGACAATGAGCAGTTCTTC.

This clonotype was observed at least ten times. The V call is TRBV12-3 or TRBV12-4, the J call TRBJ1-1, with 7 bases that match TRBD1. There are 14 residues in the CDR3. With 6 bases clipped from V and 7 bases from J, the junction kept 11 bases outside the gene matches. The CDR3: CASSTRQGHYEAFF. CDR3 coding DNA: TGTGCCAGCAGCACTAGACAGGGCCACTATGAAGCTTTCTTT.

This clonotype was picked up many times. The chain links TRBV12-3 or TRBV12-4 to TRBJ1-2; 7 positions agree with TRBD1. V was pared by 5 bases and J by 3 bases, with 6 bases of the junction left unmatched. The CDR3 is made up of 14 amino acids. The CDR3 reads CASSTDRVHYGYTF. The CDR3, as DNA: TGTGCCAGCAGTACCGACAGGGTCCACTATGGCTACACCTTC.

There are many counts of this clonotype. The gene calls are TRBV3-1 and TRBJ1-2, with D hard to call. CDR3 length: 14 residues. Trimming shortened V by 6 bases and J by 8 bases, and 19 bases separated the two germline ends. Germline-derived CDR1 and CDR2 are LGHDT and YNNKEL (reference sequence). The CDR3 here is CASSPRTPVEGYTF. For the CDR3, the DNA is TGTGCCAGCAGTCCCAGGACCCCGGTGGAGGGCTACACCTTC.

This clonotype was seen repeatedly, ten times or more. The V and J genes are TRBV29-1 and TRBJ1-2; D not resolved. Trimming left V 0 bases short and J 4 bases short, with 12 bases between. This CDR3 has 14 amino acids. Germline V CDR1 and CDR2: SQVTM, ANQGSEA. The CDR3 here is CSVEDSRKGYGYTF. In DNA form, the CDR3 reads TGCAGCGTTGAAGATTCCCGTAAGGGCTATGGCTACACCTTC.

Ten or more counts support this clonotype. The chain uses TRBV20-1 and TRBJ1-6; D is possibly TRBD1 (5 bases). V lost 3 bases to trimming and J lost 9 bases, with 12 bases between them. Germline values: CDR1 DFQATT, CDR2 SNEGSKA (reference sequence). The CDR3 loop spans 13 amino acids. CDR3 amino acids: CSARVGVGSPLHF. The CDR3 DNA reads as TGCAGTGCTAGGGTAGGGGTAGGTTCACCCCTCCACTTT.

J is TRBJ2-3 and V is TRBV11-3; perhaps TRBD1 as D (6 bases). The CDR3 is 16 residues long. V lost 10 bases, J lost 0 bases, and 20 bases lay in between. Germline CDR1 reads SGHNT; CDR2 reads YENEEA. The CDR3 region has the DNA TGTGCCATCTCCGGGACAAATACGACTAGCACAGATACGCAGTATTTT. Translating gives CAISGTNTTSTDTQYF.

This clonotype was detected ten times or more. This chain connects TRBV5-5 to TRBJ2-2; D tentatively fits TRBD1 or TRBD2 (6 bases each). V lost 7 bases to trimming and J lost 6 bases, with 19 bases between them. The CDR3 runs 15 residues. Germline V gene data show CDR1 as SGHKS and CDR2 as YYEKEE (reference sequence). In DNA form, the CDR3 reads TGTGCCAGCCGAGAGGGGGGTCGAACTTCCGGGGAGCTGTTTTTT. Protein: CASREGGRTSGELFF. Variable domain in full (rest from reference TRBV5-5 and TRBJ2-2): DAGVTQSPTHLIKTRGQQVTLRCSPISGHKSVSWYQQVLGQGPQFIFQYYEKEERGRGNFPDRFSARQFPNYSSELNVNALLLGDSALYLCASREGGRTSGELFFGEGSRLTVL.

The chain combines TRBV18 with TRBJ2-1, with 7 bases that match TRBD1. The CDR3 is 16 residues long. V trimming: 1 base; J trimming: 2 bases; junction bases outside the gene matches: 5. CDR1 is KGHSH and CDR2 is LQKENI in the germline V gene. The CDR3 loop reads CASSPQGALTYNEQFF. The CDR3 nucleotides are TGTGCCAGCTCACCACAGGGGGCGCTTACCTACAATGAGCAGTTCTTC.

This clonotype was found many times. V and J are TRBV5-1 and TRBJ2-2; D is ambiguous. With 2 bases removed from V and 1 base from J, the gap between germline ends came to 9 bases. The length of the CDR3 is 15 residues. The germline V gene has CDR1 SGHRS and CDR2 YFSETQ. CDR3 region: CASSFRMGNTGELFF. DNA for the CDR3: TGCGCCAGCAGCTTCCGGATGGGGAACACCGGGGAGCTGTTTTTT.

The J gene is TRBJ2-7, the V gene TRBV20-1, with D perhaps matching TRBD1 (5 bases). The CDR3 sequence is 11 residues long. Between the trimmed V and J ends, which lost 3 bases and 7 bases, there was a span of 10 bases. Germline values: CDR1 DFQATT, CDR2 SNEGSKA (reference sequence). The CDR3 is CSASIRGEQYF. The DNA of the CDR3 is TGCAGTGCTAGTATTAGGGGAGAGCAGTACTTC.

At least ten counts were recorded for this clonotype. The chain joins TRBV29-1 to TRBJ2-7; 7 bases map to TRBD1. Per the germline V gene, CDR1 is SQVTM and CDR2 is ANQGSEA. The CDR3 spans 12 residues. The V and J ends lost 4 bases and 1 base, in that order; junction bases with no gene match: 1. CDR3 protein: CSVGDSSYEQYF. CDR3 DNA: TGCAGCGTTGGGGACAGTTCCTACGAGCAGTACTTC.

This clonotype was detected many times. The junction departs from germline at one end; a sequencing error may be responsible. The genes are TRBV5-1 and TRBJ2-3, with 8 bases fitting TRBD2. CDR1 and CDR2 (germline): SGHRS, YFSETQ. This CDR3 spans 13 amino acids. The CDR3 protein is CASSLDSGDAPGF. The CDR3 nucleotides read TGCGCCAGCAGCTTGGATAGCGGGGACGCACCCGGATTT.

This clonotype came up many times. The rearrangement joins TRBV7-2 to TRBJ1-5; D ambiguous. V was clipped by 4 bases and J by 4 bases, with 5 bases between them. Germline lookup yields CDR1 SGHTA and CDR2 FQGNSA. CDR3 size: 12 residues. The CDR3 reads CASSSRNQPQHF. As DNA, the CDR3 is TGTGCCAGCAGCTCGCGAAATCAGCCCCAGCATTTT.

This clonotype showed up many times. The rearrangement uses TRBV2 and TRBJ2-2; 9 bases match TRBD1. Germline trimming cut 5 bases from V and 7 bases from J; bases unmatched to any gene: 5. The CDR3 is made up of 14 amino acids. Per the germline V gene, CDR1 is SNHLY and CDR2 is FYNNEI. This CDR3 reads CASSPGTGNGELFF. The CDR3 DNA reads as TGTGCCAGCAGTCCCGGGACAGGGAACGGGGAGCTGTTTTTT.

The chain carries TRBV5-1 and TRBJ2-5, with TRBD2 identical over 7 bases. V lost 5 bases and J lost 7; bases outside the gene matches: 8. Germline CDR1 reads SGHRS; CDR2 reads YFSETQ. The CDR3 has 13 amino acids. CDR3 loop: CASSRGDPPTQYF. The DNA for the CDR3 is TGCGCCAGCAGTCGGGGGGACCCACCGACCCAGTACTTC.

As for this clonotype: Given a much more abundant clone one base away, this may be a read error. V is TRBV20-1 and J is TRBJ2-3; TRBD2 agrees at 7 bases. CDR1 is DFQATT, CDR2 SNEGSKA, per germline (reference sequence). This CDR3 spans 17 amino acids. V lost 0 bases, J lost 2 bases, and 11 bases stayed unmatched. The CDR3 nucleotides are TGCAGTGCTAGAGATTCCGGAGCGGGGTGGAACACAGATACGCAGTATTTT. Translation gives CSARDSGAGWNTDTQYF.

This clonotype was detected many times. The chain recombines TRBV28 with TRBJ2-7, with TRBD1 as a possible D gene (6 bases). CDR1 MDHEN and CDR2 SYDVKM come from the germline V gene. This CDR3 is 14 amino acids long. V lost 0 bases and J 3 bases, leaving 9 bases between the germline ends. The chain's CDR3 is CASSLWGRGYEQYF. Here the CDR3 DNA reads TGTGCCAGCAGTTTATGGGGCAGGGGCTACGAGCAGTACTTC.

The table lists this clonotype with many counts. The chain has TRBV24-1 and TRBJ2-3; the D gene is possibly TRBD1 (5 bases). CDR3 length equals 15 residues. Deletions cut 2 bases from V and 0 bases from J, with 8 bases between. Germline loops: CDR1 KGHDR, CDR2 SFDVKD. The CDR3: CATSDYRLSTDTQYF. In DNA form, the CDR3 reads TGTGCCACCAGTGATTACAGGTTGAGCACAGATACGCAGTATTTT.